This T cell receptor (beta chain) was profiled in a study of preoperative IRX-2 immunotherapy in early breast cancer. Assay used: immunoSEQ multiplex PCR; TCRdb lists only in-frame clones, some missing. Of about 62,000 clones listed, around 94% were seen once; the top ten hold about 1.8%. Treatment in this sample: preoperative locoregional IRX-2 cytokine immunotherapy. The sample was gathered from a patient treated with IRX-2 immunotherapy. This clonotype was obtained from a human donor with breast cancer.

CDR3 sequence (DNA): TGTGCCAGCAGCGACGGGTGGTCCCCGGGGACAGATACGCAGTATTTT. Protein sequence: CASSDGWSPGTDTQYF. This chain uses TRBV7-3 with TRBJ2-3; weak D call: TRBD2 (5 bases). Germline CDR1 and CDR2: SGHTA and FQGTGA. The length of the CDR3 is 16 residues. V was clipped by 5 bases and J by 3 bases, with 18 bases between them.